These 3 T cell receptor beta chains originate from one sample sequenced in a study of blood T cell repertoires in COVID-19. Assay used: immunoSEQ multiplex PCR; TCRdb lists only in-frame clones, some missing. The sample records approximately 54,000 clones, 85% to 90% being singletons. The sample was peripheral blood. The source is a man aged 45-60 years with acute or convalescent COVID-19.

This chain connects TRBV3-1 (or the pseudogene TRBV3-2) to TRBJ2-7; 7 positions match TRBD1. Per germline, CDR1 LGHDT and CDR2 YNNKEL (reference sequence). Unmatched junction bases numbered 3, after V lost 4 bases and J lost 0 bases. The CDR3 is 14 amino acids. CDR3 protein: CASSRGDSSYEQYF. The CDR3 coding sequence is TGTGCCAGCAGCCGAGGGGACAGCTCCTACGAGCAGTACTTC.

This chain uses TRBV30 with TRBJ1-1; D not certain. CDR1 and CDR2 from the germline V gene are GTSNPN and SVGIG (reference sequence). This CDR3 is 16 amino acids long. Trimming took 1 base from V and 1 from J, leaving 16 bases between them. The CDR3 region is CAWSESRYSGNTEAFF. DNA for the CDR3: TGTGCCTGGAGTGAGTCACGGTACTCTGGGAACACTGAAGCTTTCTTT.

The gene calls are TRBV7-2 and TRBJ1-1; no clear D gene. From germline, CDR1 is SGHTA and CDR2 FQGNSA. The V end was cut by 0 bases, the J end by 4 bases, with 12 bases between. This CDR3 region has 15 residues. Here the CDR3 DNA reads TGTGCCAGCAGCTTAGCCACGGGTCGTTTCACTGAAGCTTTCTTT. Protein product: CASSLATGRFTEAFF.